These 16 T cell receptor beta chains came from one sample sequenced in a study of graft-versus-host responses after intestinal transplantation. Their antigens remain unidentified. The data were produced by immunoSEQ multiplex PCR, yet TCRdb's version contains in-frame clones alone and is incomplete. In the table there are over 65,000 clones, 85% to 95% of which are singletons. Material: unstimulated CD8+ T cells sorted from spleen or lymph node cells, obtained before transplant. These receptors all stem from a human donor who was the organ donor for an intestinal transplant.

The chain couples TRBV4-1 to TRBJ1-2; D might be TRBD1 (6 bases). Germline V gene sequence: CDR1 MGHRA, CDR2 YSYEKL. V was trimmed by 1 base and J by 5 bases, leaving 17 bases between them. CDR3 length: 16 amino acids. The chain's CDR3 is CASSQAGGAGRYGYTF. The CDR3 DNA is TGCGCCAGCAGCCAAGCGGGGGGCGCGGGGAGGTATGGCTACACCTTC.

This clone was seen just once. This CDR3 is CASSSLQGIRYGYTF. As DNA, the CDR3 is TGCGCCAGCAGCTCGCTGCAGGGGATTCGGTATGGCTACACCTTC. The chain carries TRBV5-1 and TRBJ1-2; possibly TRBD1 for D (6 bases). Deletions cut 3 bases from V and 5 bases from J, with 17 bases between. In germline, CDR1 is SGHRS, CDR2 YFSETQ. The CDR3 consists of 15 residues.

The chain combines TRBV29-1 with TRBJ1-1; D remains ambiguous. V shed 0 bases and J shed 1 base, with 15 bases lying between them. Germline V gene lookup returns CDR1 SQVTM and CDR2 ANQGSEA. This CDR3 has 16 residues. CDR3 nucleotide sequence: TGCAGCGTTGAAGATAGGTCCCTCGGGCAGAACACTGAAGCTTTCTTT. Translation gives CSVEDRSLGQNTEAFF. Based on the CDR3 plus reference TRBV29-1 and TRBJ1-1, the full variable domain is SAVISQKPSRDICQRGTSLTIQCQVDSQVTMMFWYRQQPGQSLTLIATANQGSEATYESGFVIDKFPISRPNLTFSTLTVSNMSPEDSSIYLCSVEDRSLGQNTEAFFGQGTRLTVV.

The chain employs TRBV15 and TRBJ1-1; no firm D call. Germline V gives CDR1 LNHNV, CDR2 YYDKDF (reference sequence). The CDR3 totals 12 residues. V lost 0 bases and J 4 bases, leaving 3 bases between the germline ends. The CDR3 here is CATSRDFTEAFF. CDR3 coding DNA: TGTGCCACCAGCAGAGATTTCACTGAAGCTTTCTTT.

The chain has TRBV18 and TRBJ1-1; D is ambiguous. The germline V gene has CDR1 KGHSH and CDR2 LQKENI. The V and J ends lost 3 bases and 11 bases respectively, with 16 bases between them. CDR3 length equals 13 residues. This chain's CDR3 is CASSPVDYIPAFF. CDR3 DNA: TGTGCCAGCTCACCCGTCGACTATATTCCGGCTTTCTTT.

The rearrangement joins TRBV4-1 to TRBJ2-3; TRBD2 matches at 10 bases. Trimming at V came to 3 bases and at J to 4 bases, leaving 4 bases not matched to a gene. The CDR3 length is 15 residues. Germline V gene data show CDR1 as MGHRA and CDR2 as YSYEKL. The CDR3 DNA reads TGCGCCAGCAGCCAGTTAGCGGGGGGCTCAGATACGCAGTATTTT. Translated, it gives CASSQLAGGSDTQYF.

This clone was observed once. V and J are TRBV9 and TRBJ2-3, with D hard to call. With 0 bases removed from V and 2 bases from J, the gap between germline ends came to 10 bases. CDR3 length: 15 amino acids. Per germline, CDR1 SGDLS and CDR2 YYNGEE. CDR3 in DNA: TGTGCCAGCAGCGTAGTACCCCTAATCACAGATACGCAGTATTTT. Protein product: CASSVVPLITDTQYF.

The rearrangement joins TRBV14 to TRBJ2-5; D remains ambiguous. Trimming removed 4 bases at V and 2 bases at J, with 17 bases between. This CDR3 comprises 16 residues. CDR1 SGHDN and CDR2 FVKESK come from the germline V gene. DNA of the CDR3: TGTGCCAGCAGCCGCGGAACCCTCCTTTGGCAAGAGACCCAGTACTTC. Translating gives CASSRGTLLWQETQYF.

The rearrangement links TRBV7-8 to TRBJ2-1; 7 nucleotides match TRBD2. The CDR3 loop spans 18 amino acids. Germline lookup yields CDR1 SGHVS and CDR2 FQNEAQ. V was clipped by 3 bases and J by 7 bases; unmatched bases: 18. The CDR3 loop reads CASSFPYSGTSAENEQFF. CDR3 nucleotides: TGTGCCAGCAGCTTCCCATACTCGGGCACTAGCGCGGAAAATGAGCAGTTCTTC. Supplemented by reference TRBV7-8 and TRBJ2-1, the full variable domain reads GAGVSQSPRYKVAKRGQDVALRCDPISGHVSLFWYQQALGQGPEFLTYFQNEAQLDKSGLPSDRFFAERPEGSVSTLKIQRTQQEDSAVYLCASSFPYSGTSAENEQFFGPGTRLTVL.

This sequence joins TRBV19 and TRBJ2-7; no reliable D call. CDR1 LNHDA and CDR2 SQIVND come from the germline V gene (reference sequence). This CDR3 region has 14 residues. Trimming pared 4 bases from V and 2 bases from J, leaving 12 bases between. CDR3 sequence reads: CASSSGPGAYEQYF. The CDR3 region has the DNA TGTGCCAGTAGTAGCGGCCCCGGCGCCTACGAGCAGTACTTC.

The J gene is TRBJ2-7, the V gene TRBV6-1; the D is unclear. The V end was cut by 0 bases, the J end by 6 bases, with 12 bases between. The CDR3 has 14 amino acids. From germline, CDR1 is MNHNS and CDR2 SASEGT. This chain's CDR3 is CASSEATIMSEQYF. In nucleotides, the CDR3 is TGTGCCAGCAGTGAAGCTACTATAATGAGCGAGCAGTACTTC.

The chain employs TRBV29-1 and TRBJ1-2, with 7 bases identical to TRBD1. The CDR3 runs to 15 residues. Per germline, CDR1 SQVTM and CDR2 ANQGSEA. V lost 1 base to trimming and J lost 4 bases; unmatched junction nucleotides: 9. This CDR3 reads CSVEGDSRVSYGYTF. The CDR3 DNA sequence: TGCAGCGTTGAAGGGGACAGCAGAGTTAGCTATGGCTACACCTTC.

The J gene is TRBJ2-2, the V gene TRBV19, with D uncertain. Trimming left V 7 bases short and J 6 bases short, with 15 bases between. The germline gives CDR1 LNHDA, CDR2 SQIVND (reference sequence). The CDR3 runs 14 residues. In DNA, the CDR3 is TGTGCCAGTACCCTGACGGGTTCGGCCGGGGAGCTGTTTTTT. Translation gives CASTLTGSAGELFF.

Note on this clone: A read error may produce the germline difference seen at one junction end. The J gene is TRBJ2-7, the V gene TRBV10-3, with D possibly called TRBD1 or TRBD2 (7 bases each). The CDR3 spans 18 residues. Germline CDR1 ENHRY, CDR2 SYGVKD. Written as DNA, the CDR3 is TGTGCCATCAGTGAGTTGTCGGGAAGATGGCAGGGGGACTACGGGCAGTACTTC. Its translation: CAISELSGRWQGDYGQYF.

The CDR3 DNA reads as TGTGCCAGCAGTGAAGATCCAAGAGACACTGAAGCTTTCTTT. It yields the protein CASSEDPRDTEAFF. The rearrangement uses TRBV6-5 and TRBJ1-1; D is uncertain. Trimming took 5 bases from V and 3 from J, leaving 13 bases between them. CDR1 and CDR2 (germline): MNHEY, SVGAGI. The CDR3 extends over 14 amino acids.

This CDR3 reads CASSTPGQPNQPQHF. CDR3 DNA sequence: TGCGCCAGCAGCACTCCGGGACAGCCAAATCAGCCCCAGCATTTT. This chain uses TRBV4-1 with TRBJ1-5, with 7 positions matching TRBD1. There are 15 residues in the CDR3. CDR1 and CDR2 from the germline V gene are MGHRA and YSYEKL. The V segment lost 5 bases and the J segment 4 bases; nucleotides outside the gene matches: 8.